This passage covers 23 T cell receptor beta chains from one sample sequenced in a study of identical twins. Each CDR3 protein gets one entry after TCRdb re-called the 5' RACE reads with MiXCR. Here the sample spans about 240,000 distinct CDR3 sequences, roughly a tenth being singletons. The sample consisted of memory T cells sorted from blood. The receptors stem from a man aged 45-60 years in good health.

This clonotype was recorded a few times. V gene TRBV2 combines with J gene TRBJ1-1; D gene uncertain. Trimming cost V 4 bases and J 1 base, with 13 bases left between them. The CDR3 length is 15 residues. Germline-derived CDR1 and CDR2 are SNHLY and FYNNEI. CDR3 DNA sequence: TGTGCCAGCAGTGTGGGAGCAAAGGGGAACACTGAAGCTTTCTTT. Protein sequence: CASSVGAKGNTEAFF.

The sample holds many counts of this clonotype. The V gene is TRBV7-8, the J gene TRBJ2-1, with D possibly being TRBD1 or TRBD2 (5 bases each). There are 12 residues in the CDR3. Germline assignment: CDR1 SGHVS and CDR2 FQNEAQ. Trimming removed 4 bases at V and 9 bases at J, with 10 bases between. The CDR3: CASSYSGSEQFF. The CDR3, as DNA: TGTGCCAGCAGCTACTCAGGGAGTGAGCAGTTCTTC.

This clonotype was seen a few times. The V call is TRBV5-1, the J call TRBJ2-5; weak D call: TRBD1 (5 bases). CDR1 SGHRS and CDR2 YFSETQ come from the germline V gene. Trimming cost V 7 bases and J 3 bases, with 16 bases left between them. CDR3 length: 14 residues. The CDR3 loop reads CASYQGKEKETQYF. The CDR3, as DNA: TGCGCCAGCTACCAGGGCAAGGAAAAAGAGACCCAGTACTTC.

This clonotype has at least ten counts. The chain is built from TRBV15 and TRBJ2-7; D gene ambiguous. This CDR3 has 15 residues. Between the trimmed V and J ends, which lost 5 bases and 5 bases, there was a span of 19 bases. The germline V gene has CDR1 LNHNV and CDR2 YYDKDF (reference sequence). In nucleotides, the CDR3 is TGTGCCACCAGCGCCGACCCCAGCCCTGTGAACGAGCAGTACTTC. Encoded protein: CATSADPSPVNEQYF.

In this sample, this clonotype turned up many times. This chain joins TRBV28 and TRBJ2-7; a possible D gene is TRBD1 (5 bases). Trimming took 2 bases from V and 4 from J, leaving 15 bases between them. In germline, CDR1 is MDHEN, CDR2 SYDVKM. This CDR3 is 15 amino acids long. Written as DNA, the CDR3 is TGTGCCAGCAGTTTACAGGGCGTTTCTTCGTACGAGCAGTACTTC. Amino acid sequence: CASSLQGVSSYEQYF.

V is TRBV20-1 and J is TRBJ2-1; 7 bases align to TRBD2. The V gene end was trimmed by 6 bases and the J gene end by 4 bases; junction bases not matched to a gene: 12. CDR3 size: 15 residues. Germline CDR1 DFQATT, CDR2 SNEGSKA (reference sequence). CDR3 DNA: TGCAGTGCCCCCCGACGCGGGAGAGAGTACAATGAGCAGTTCTTC. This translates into CSAPRRGREYNEQFF.

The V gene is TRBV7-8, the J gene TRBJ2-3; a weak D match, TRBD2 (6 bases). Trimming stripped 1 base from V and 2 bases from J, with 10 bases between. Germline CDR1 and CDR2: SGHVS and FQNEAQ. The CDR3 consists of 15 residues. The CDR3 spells CASSLDGGDTDTQYF. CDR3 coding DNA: TGTGCCAGCAGCTTAGACGGCGGGGACACAGATACGCAGTATTTT.

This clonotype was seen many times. The CDR3 is CASSPRIGSGNTIYF. CDR3 sequence (DNA): TGTGCCAGCAGCCCGCGCATAGGCTCTGGAAACACCATATATTTT. V is TRBV7-2 and J is TRBJ1-3; D is uncertain. The germline V gene encodes CDR1 SGHTA and CDR2 FQGNSA. CDR3 length equals 15 residues. V gave up 5 bases and J gave up 0 bases, with 11 bases separating them. The variable domain in full, completed from reference TRBV7-2 and TRBJ1-3, reads GAGVSQSPSNKVTEKGKDVELRCDPISGHTALYWYRQSLGQGLEFLIYFQGNSAPDKSGLPSDRFSAERTGGSVSTLTIQRTQQEDSAVYLCASSPRIGSGNTIYFGEGSWLTVV.

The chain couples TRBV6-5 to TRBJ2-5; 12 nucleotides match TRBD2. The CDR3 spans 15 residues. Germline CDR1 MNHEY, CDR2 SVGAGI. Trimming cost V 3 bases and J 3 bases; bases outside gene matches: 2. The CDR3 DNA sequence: TGTGCCAGCAGTTATCTAGCGGGAGGGGAAGAGACCCAGTACTTC. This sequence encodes CASSYLAGGEETQYF.

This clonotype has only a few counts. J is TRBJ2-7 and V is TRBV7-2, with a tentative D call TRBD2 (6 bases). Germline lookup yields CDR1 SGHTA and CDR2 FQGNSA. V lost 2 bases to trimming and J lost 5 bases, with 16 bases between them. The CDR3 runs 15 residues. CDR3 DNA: TGTGCCAGCAGCTTAACGAGGGCTCCGGGGGACGAGCAGTACTTC. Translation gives CASSLTRAPGDEQYF.

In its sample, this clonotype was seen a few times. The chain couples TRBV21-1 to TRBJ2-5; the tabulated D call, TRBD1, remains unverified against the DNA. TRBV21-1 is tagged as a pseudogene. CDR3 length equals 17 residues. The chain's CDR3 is CASSKVYQGPYQETQYF. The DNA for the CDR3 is TGTGCCAGCAGCAAAGTTTACCAGGGGCCATACCAAGAGACCCAGTACTTC.

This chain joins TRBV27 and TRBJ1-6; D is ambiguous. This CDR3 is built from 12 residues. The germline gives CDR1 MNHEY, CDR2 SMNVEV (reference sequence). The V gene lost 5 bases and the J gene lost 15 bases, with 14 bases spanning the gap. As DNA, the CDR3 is TGTGCCAGCAGTCCCCGGACCTCAAGCCTCCACTTT. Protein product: CASSPRTSSLHF.

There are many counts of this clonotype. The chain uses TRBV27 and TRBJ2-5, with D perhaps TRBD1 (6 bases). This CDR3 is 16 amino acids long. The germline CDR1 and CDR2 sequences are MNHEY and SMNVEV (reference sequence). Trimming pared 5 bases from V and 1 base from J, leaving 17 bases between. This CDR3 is CASSRGFGRSQETQYF. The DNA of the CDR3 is TGTGCCAGCAGTAGGGGGTTCGGCAGGTCCCAAGAGACCCAGTACTTC.

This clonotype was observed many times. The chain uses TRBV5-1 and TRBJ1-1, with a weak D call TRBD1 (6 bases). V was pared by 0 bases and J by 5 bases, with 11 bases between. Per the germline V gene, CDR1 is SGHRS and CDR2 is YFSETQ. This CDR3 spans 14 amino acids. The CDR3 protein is CASSLEGGRTEAFF. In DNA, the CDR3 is TGCGCCAGCAGCTTGGAAGGGGGAAGGACTGAAGCTTTCTTT.

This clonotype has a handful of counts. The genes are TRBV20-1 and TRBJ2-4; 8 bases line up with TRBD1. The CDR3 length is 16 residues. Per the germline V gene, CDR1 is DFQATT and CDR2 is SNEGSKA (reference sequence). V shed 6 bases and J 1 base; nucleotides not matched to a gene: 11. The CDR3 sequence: CSALDLQGVAKNIQYF. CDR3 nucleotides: TGCAGTGCCCTCGATTTACAGGGGGTGGCCAAAAACATTCAGTACTTC.

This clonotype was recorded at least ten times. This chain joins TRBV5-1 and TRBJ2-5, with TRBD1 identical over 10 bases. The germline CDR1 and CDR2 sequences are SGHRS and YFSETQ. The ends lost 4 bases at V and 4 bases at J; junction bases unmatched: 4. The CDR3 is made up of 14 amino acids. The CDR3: CASSHGTGVETQYF. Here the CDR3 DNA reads TGCGCCAGCAGCCACGGGACAGGGGTAGAGACCCAGTACTTC.

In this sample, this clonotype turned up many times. The CDR3 DNA sequence: TGTGCCAGCAGTTTAGGGCAGCAGCTCCTCCAGGGCGCAGATACGCAGTATTTT. Translating it yields CASSLGQQLLQGADTQYF. The rearrangement uses TRBV28 and TRBJ2-3, with D possibly matching TRBD1 (5 bases). V was trimmed by 2 bases and J by 4 bases, leaving 22 bases between them. The CDR3 has 18 residues. CDR1 and CDR2 (germline): MDHEN, SYDVKM.

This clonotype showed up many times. DNA of the CDR3: TGTGCCAGCAGTTTAGCGGGGGCAGAGACCCAGTACTTC. It encodes CASSLAGAETQYF. The chain recombines TRBV12-3 or TRBV12-4 with TRBJ2-5; D is possibly TRBD1 (6 bases). V was trimmed by 0 bases and J by 4 bases, leaving 6 bases between them. The CDR3 is 13 residues long.

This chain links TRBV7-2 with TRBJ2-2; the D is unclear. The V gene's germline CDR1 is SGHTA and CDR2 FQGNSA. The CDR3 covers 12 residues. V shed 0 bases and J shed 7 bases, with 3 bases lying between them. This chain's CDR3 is CASSLAVGELFF. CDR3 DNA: TGTGCCAGCAGCTTAGCAGTCGGGGAGCTGTTTTTT.

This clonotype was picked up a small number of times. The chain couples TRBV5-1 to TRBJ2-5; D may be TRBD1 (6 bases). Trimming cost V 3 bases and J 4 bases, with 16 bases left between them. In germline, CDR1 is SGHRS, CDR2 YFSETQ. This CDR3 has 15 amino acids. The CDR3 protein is CASSSAGTRGETQYF. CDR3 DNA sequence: TGCGCCAGCAGCTCTGCCGGGACCAGGGGAGAGACCCAGTACTTC.

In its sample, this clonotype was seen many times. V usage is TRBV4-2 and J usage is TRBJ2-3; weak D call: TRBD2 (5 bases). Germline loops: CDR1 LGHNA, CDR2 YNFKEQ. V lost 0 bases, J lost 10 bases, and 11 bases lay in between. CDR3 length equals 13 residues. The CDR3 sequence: CASSQEVTGAQYF. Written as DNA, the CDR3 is TGTGCCAGCAGCCAAGAAGTCACCGGGGCGCAGTATTTT.

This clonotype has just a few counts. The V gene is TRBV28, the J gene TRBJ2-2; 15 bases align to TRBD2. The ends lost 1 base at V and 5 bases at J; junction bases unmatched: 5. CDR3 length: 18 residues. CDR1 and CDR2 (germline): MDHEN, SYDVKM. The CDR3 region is CASSLSGTSGRFTGELFF. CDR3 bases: TGTGCCAGCAGTTTATCAGGGACTAGCGGGAGGTTTACCGGGGAGCTGTTTTTT.

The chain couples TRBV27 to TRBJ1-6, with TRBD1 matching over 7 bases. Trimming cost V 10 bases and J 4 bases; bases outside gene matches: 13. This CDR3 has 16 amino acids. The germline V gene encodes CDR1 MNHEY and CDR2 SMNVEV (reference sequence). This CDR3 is CATELGQPRYNSPLHF. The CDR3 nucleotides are TGTGCCACCGAGTTGGGACAGCCCCGGTATAATTCACCCCTCCACTTT.